This T cell receptor (beta chain) was captured by sequencing in a study of cytomegalovirus exposure and HLA in healthy donors. Overall study: The 110 or so validation repertoires used a platform that matched the one used for the roughly 650 first-cohort repertoires, as a later analysis reported.

Clones were read by immunoSEQ multiplex PCR, and TCRdb kept only the in-frame ones, dropping some. This sample has some 45,000 clones, with approximately 90% found just once. The V end lost 5 bases, the J end lost 2 bases, and 6 bases lay between the germline ends. The CDR3 is 12 amino acids. In germline, CDR1 is ENHRY, CDR2 SYGVKD. The sequencing sample was made of PBMCs. J is TRBJ2-5 and V is TRBV10-3; D not resolved. The TCR originated in a man aged 18 to 35 in good health and CMV-seronegative. This CDR3 reads CAISTGQETQYF. CDR3 nucleotides: TGTGCCATCAGTACCGGGCAAGAGACCCAGTACTTC.